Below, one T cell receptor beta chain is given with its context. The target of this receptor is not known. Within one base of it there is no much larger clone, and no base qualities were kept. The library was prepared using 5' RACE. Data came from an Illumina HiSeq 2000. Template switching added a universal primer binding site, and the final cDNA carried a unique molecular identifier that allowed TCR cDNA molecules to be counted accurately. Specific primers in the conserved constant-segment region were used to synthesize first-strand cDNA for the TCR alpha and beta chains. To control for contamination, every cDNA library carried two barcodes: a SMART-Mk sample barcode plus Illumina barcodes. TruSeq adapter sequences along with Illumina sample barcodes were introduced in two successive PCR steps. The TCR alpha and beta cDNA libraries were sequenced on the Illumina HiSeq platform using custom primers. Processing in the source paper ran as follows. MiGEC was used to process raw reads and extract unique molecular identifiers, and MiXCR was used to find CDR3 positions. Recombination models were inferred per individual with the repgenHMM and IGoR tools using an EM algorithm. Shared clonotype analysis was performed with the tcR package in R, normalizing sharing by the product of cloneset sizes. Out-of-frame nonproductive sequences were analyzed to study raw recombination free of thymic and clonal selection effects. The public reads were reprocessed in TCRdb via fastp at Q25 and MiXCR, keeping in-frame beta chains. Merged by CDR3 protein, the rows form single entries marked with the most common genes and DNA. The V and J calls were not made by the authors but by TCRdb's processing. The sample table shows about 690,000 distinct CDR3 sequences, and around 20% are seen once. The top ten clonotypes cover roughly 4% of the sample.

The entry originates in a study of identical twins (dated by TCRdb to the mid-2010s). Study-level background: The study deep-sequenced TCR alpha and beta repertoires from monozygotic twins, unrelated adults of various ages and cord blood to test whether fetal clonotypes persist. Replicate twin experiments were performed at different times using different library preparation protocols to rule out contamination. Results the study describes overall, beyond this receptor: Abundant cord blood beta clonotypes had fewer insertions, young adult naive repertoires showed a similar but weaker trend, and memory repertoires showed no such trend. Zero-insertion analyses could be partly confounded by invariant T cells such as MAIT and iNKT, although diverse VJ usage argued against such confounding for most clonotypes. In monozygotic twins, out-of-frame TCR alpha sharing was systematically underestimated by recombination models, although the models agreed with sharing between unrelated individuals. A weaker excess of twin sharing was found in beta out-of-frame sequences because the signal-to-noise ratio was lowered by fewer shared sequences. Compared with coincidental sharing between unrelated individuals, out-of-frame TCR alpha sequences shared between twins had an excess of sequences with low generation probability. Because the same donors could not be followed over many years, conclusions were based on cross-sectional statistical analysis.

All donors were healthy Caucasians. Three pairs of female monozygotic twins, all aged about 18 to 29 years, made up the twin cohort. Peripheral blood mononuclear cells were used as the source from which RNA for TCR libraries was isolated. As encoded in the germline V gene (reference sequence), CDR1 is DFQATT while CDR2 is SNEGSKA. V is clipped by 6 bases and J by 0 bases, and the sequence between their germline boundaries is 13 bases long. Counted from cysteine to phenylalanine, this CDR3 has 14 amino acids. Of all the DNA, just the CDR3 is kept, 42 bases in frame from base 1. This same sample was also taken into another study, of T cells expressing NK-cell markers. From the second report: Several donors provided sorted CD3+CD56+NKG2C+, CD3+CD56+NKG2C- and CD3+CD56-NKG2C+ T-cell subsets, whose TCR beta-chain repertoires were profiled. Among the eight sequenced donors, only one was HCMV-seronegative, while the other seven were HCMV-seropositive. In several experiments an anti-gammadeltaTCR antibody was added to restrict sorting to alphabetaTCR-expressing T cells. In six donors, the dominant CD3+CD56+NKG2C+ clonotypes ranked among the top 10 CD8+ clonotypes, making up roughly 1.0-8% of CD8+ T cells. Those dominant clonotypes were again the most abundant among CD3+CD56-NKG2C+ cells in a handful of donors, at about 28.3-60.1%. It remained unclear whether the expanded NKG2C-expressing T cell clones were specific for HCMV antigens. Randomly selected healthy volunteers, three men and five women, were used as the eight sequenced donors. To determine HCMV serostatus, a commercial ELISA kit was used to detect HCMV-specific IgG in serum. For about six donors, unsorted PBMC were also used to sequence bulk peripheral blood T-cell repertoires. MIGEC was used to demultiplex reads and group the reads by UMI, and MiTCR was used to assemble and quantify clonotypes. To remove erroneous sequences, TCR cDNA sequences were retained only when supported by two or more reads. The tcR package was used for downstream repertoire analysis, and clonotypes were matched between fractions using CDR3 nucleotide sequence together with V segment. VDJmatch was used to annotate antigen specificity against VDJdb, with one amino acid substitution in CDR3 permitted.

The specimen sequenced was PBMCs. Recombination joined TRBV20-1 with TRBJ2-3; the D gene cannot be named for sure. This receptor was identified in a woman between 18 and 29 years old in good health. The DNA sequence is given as TGCAGTGCCCCCCCCGCTGAAAGCACAGATACGCAGTATTTT. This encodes CSAPPAESTDTQYF.